Listed below are T cell receptor beta chains from one sample, sequenced in a study of cytotoxic CD8 clonotypes in ibrutinib-treated CLL. The table came from immunoSEQ multiplex PCR; TCRdb's copy has only in-frame clones and leaves some out. There are 110,000 to 150,000 clones in the sample; 76% occur only once, and 4.5% to 6% lies in the top ten. The starting material was PBMCs, obtained after 24 months of ibrutinib treatment. These receptors all come from a human donor with chronic lymphocytic leukemia. Both conserved end residues are part of each CDR3. Fields, in order: clone size, J gene, D gene, V gene, CDR3 DNA, CDR3 protein. The D gene is left open where the match is weak. The size entry is marked missing in some rows and otherwise reads once, few, many or a size class.

NA	TRBJ2-7	NA	TRBV6-6	TGTGCCAGCAGTACTACCCTCCTGGAGCAGTACTTC	CASSTTLLEQYF
NA	TRBJ1-1	NA	TRBV10-3	TGTGCCATCAGTGAGTCGTTTCTGAGGAATGAAGCTTTCTTT	CAISESFLRNEAFF
NA	TRBJ2-5	NA	TRBV4-2	TGTGCCAGCAGCCAAGTTGTGGGGGCGGAGACCCAGTACTTC	CASSQVVGAETQYF
once	TRBJ1-1	NA	TRBV7-9	TGTGCCAGCAGCCCTCGCCGGCAGCACACTGAAGCTTTCTTT	CASSPRRQHTEAFF
many	TRBJ1-3	NA	TRBV27	TGTGCCAGCATGGGCCCCGGAAACACCATATATTTT	CASMGPGNTIYF
NA	TRBJ1-5	TRBD1	TRBV18	TGTGCCAGCTCCCCCGGGACAGGGGGAACCAATCAGCCCCAGCATTTT	CASSPGTGGTNQPQHF
NA	TRBJ1-5	NA	TRBV11-2	TGTGCCAGCAGCCCCACTGTAGGTCAGCCCCAGCATTTT	CASSPTVGQPQHF
NA	TRBJ2-1	NA	TRBV13	TGTGCCAGCAGCCGGTCATTGAGGGGGGCGGGGCCCTACAATGAGCAGTTCTTC	CASSRSLRGAGPYNEQFF
NA	TRBJ1-2	TRBD1	TRBV30	TGTGCCTGGAGTCAAGGGACAGGGGACGGCTACACCTTC	CAWSQGTGDGYTF
NA	TRBJ1-6	NA	TRBV7-2	TGTGCCAGCAGCTTCTGGGGGTCTGATAATTCACCCCTCCACTTT	CASSFWGSDNSPLHF
few	TRBJ2-3	TRBD2	TRBV6-5	TGTGCCAGCAGTTCCAAAGCGGGAGGGATCACAGATACGCAGTATTTT	CASSSKAGGITDTQYF
NA	TRBJ2-5	TRBD1	TRBV7-3	TGTGCCAGCAGCCCGGGACAGGGCCGATTGACGTACTTC	CASSPGQGRLTYF
NA	TRBJ2-5	TRBD1	TRBV9	TGTGCCAGCAGCAGGGTCTGGACAGGGGAAGAGACCCAGTACTTC	CASSRVWTGEETQYF
NA	TRBJ1-5	NA	TRBV6-1	TGTGCCAGCAGTGAAGGCACAGGGTATAGCAATCAGCCCCAGCATTTT	CASSEGTGYSNQPQHF
once	TRBJ1-5	NA	TRBV28	TGTGCCAGCAGTTCCCTCAGGTCCCAGCATTTT	CASSSLRSQHF
NA	TRBJ2-5	TRBD2	TRBV11-1	TGTGCCAGCAGCAGTAGCGGGCTTCTCCAAGAGACCCAGTACTTC	CASSSSGLLQETQYF
once	TRBJ1-4	TRBD1	TRBV10-3	TGTGCCATCAGTGAGCGAGACAGGGTTGAAAAACTGTTTTTT	CAISERDRVEKLFF
NA	TRBJ1-1	NA	TRBV6-4	TGTGCCAGCAGAGGATCGACTTTGGCGGGGGGAGAAACTGAAGCTTTCTTT	CASRGSTLAGGETEAFF
NA	TRBJ2-3	TRBD2	TRBV4-3	TGCGCCAGCACCCCTGGGGGGGGGTCCACAGATACGCAGTATTTT	CASTPGGGSTDTQYF
NA	TRBJ2-5	TRBD2	TRBV2	TGTGCCAGCACCCGACTAGCGGGAGGGCCGGGGACCCAGTACTTC	CASTRLAGGPGTQYF
few	TRBJ1-2	TRBD1	TRBV6-6	TGTGCCAGCAGTTACCCCGGGACAGCGTTTTATGGCTACACCTTC	CASSYPGTAFYGYTF
few	TRBJ2-5	TRBD2	TRBV4-3	TGCGCCAGCAGCCAAGATGGGACTAGCGGCCAAGAGACCCAGTACTTC	CASSQDGTSGQETQYF
once	TRBJ2-1	NA	TRBV5-1	TGCGCCAGCAGCCCGGACCGGTCGGATGAGCAGTTCTTC	CASSPDRSDEQFF
NA	TRBJ2-7	NA	TRBV11-3	TGTGCCAGCAGCCACCGGGGGAAGCAGTACTTC	CASSHRGKQYF
NA	TRBJ1-4	NA	TRBV5-1	TGCGCCAGCAGCTTGGCCAACCTCGCAGGGACCAATGAAAAACTGTTTTTT	CASSLANLAGTNEKLFF
NA	TRBJ2-1	TRBD2	TRBV5-1	TGCGCCAGCAGCCCCGGGCGGGAGGGGGGCAATGAGCAGTTCTTC	CASSPGREGGNEQFF
NA	TRBJ1-3	NA	TRBV2	TGTGCCAGCAGTGAACGACGGTACTCTGGAAACACCATATATTTT	CASSERRYSGNTIYF
NA	TRBJ1-2	NA	TRBV4-3	TGCGCCAGCAGCAGCGGGGGCGGCTATGGCTACACCTTC	CASSSGGGYGYTF
few	TRBJ1-2	NA	TRBV30	TGTGCCTGGACTGTCCTTCCAGAGGCTGGCTACACCTTC	CAWTVLPEAGYTF
NA	TRBJ1-5	NA	TRBV18	TGTGCCAGCTCACCGGGCTTCAATCAGCCCCAGCATTTT	CASSPGFNQPQHF
NA	TRBJ1-1	NA	TRBV7-6	TGTGCCAGCAGCCGAATGGGGGACACTGAAGCTTTCTTT	CASSRMGDTEAFF